These T cell receptor beta chains were read from a single sample in a study of blood T cell repertoires in COVID-19. Only in-frame clones appear in the TCRdb table, and some are missing; sequencing was by immunoSEQ multiplex PCR. The sample includes approximately 53,000 clones, 90% to 95% of them seen just once. Material: peripheral blood. These receptors were collected from a woman aged 80 or older with acute or convalescent COVID-19. Each CDR3 is given with its conserved first and last residue. D genes are given only for firm matches. Part of the rows lack a size; the others show once, few, many or a class for expanded clones.

j_gene	d_gene	v_gene	abundance	CDR3nt	CDR3aa
TRBJ1-5	NA	TRBV19	once	TGTGCCAGTAGTGCCTTGAGGCAGCCCCAGCATTTT	CASSALRQPQHF
TRBJ1-2	TRBD1	TRBV7-9	NA	TGTGCCAGCAGCCAAACACCCCGACAGGGGTTTGGCTACACCTTC	CASSQTPRQGFGYTF
TRBJ2-1	TRBD2	TRBV6-2/TRBV6-3	NA	TGTGCCAGCATCCCAGCGGGGATCTCCTACAATGAGCAGTTCTTC	CASIPAGISYNEQFF
TRBJ2-7	TRBD2	TRBV6-5	NA	TGTGCCAGCAGTCCGATGATACAACTAGCGGGCGAGCAGTACTTC	CASSPMIQLAGEQYF
TRBJ1-2	NA	TRBV7-3	NA	TGTGCCAGCAGCGGGGGGAATGACTATGGCTACACCTTC	CASSGGNDYGYTF
TRBJ1-2	TRBD1	TRBV2	NA	TGTGCCAGCAGTGAAGAGGGACAGGGAGTGGGCTACACCTTC	CASSEEGQGVGYTF
TRBJ1-2	TRBD1	TRBV20-1	NA	TGCAGTGCTAGTTCGTCCCCAGGGGGCTTGGGCTACACCTTC	CSASSSPGGLGYTF
TRBJ1-4	TRBD1	TRBV13	NA	TGTGCCAGCAGCCACAGGGGTTCAGCTAATGAAAAACTGTTTTTT	CASSHRGSANEKLFF
TRBJ1-1	NA	TRBV4-1	NA	TGCGCCAGCAGACTAGAACAGGGCACGAACACTGAAGCTTTCTTT	CASRLEQGTNTEAFF
TRBJ2-7	TRBD1	TRBV6-5	NA	TGTGCCAGCAGCTTGTTTGGGACAGGGGGCTACGAGCAGTACTTC	CASSLFGTGGYEQYF
TRBJ2-7	TRBD2	TRBV27	once	TGTGCCAGCAGTTTATCTCACGGGAGGGTATACGAGCAGTACTTC	CASSLSHGRVYEQYF
TRBJ1-1	NA	TRBV29-1	NA	TGCAGCGCCGGGGAGGGTCAGAACACTGAAGCTTTCTTT	CSAGEGQNTEAFF
TRBJ1-5	NA	TRBV19	NA	TGTGCCAGTAGCACATACGGGATTTTTAGCAATCAGCCCCAGCATTTT	CASSTYGIFSNQPQHF
TRBJ2-7	NA	TRBV11-3	NA	TGTGCCAGCAGCTACACCCCCAGTGCCTACGAGCAGTACTTC	CASSYTPSAYEQYF